Below, 28 T cell receptor beta chains from the same sample are listed, as sequenced in a study of OX40 agonist ivuxolimab in advanced cancers. Measured with immunoSEQ multiplex PCR; TCRdb has only the in-frame clones, and not every one. The table shows tens of thousands of clones, with about 90% occurring only once. Sequencing was performed on CD4+ or CD8+ T cells sorted from blood, taken in a trial of the OX40 agonist ivuxolimab. These TCRs come from an adult with an advanced solid tumor such as melanoma, head and neck, liver or kidney cancer.

The chain has TRBV7-2 and TRBJ2-7, with a possible D match to TRBD1 (6 bases). V lost 1 base and J lost 4, with 17 bases in between. CDR3 length equals 16 residues. From germline, CDR1 is SGHTA and CDR2 FQGNSA. The CDR3 spells CASSLGAQGQGYEQYF. DNA of the CDR3: TGTGCCAGCAGCTTAGGAGCGCAGGGGCAGGGTTACGAGCAGTACTTC.

The chain links TRBV5-6 to TRBJ1-3; 7 positions agree with TRBD1. Germline V lookup: CDR1 SGHDT, CDR2 YYEEEE. CDR3 length: 14 amino acids. The junction had 6 bases not matched to a gene; V was cut back by 5 bases and J by 4 bases. DNA for the CDR3: TGTGCCAGCAGGTTTGGGACAGCCGGAAACACCATATATTTT. This codes for CASRFGTAGNTIYF.

The count of this clone is one. V usage is TRBV28 and J usage is TRBJ1-6; 9 bases agree with TRBD1. Germline V lookup: CDR1 MDHEN, CDR2 SYDVKM. CDR3 length equals 15 residues. The CDR3 DNA is TGTGCGTCCGGCTCTCGGGACAGGGAGAATTCACCCCTCCACTTT. Protein: CASGSRDRENSPLHF. Full variable domain (remainder filled in from reference TRBV28 and TRBJ1-6): DVKVTQSSRYLVKRTGEKVFLECVQDMDHENMFWYRQDPGLGLRLIYFSYDVKMKEKGDIPEGYSVSREKKERFSLILESASTNQTSMYLCASGSRDRENSPLHFGNGTRLTVT.

The rearrangement joins TRBV7-6 to TRBJ2-1, with 12 bases aligning to TRBD2. The ends lost 5 bases at V and 7 bases at J; junction bases unmatched: 12. The CDR3 runs 17 residues. Germline V lookup: CDR1 SGHVS, CDR2 FNYEAQ. CDR3 region: CASSPRTSGAGQNEQFF. CDR3 nucleotide sequence: TGTGCCAGCAGCCCGCGGACTAGCGGGGCCGGTCAGAATGAGCAGTTCTTC.

This clone was picked up one time. Germline and junction disagree at one end, which may indicate a read error. The sample carries other DNA sequences with the same CDR3. This chain links TRBV7-9 with TRBJ2-1; 9 nucleotides match TRBD2. The CDR3 is 13 amino acids. The germline gives CDR1 SEHNR, CDR2 FQNEAQ (reference sequence). Written as DNA, the CDR3 is TGTGCCAGCAGCCTAGCGGGGACCAATGAGCAGTTCTTC. As protein: CASSLAGTNEQFF.

This CDR3 reads CASSGGITETQYF. CDR3 DNA sequence: TGTGCCAGCTCGGGAGGCATTACAGAGACCCAGTACTTC. The chain is built from TRBV18 and TRBJ2-5; perhaps TRBD2 as D (6 bases). The V gene's germline CDR1 is KGHSH and CDR2 LQKENI. This CDR3 has 13 residues. The V gene lost 6 bases and the J gene lost 4 bases, with 12 bases spanning the gap.

CDR3: CASNWSGGESEAFF. The CDR3 bases are TGCGCCAGCAATTGGTCAGGGGGCGAGTCTGAAGCTTTCTTT. V and J are TRBV10-2 and TRBJ1-1; 8 bases line up with TRBD1. The CDR3 has 14 amino acids. With 7 bases clipped from V and 6 bases from J, the junction kept 10 bases outside the gene matches. Germline lookup yields CDR1 WSHSY and CDR2 SAAADI.

The chain carries TRBV6-5 and TRBJ2-7; D unclear. CDR1 and CDR2 from the germline V gene are MNHEY and SVGAGI. This CDR3 is 15 amino acids long. The V and J ends lost 6 bases and 4 bases respectively, with 19 bases between them. CDR3 sequence reads: CASSFSSGQLYEQYF. DNA of the CDR3: TGTGCCAGCAGCTTTTCGTCGGGTCAGCTGTACGAGCAGTACTTC.

This rearrangement joins TRBV5-4 to TRBJ1-1; 10 bases align to TRBD1. The CDR3 length is 16 residues. With 2 bases clipped from V and 0 bases from J, the junction kept 4 bases outside the gene matches. Germline CDR1 and CDR2: SGHNT and YYREEE (reference sequence). The CDR3 region has the DNA TGTGCCAGCAGCTTCCGGGACAGGGGATTGAACACTGAAGCTTTCTTT. This sequence encodes CASSFRDRGLNTEAFF. Using reference TRBV5-4 and TRBJ1-1 for the parts outside the CDR3, the full variable domain is ETGVTQSPTHLIKTRGQQVTLRCSSQSGHNTVSWYQQALGQGPQFIFQYYREEENGRGNFPPRFSGLQFPNYSSELNVNALELDDSALYLCASSFRDRGLNTEAFFGQGTRLTVV.

This chain connects TRBV19 to TRBJ2-3, with D possibly being TRBD1 or TRBD2 (5 bases each). The CDR3 is made up of 15 amino acids. V was shortened by 2 bases and J by 5 bases, with 14 bases between the two germline ends. The germline CDR1 and CDR2 sequences are LNHDA and SQIVND (reference sequence). CDR3 region: CASSIRGARGDTQYF. Here the CDR3 DNA reads TGTGCCAGTAGTATAAGAGGGGCAAGGGGAGATACGCAGTATTTT.

This clone was counted between two and nine times. The gene calls are TRBV19 and TRBJ2-7; D is perhaps TRBD2 (6 bases). The germline V and J ends were trimmed by 5 bases and 1 base, with 12 bases remaining between them. CDR3 length: 14 residues. Germline V CDR1 and CDR2: LNHDA, SQIVND (reference sequence). CDR3 sequence (DNA): TGTGCCAGTAGTCCCGGGACTGGGTCCTACGAGCAGTACTTC. Translated, it gives CASSPGTGSYEQYF.

The rearrangement links TRBV2 to TRBJ2-5; 10 nucleotides match TRBD2. V lost 8 bases, J lost 5 bases, and 14 bases stayed unmatched. The CDR3 contains 16 residues. The germline V gene encodes CDR1 SNHLY and CDR2 FYNNEI. CDR3: CASRPSLAGVLETQYF. In nucleotides, the CDR3 is TGTGCCAGCCGCCCTTCTCTAGCGGGAGTATTGGAGACCCAGTACTTC.

This clone came up a few times. V gene TRBV28 combines with J gene TRBJ1-1; D not certain. Germline V lookup: CDR1 MDHEN, CDR2 SYDVKM. The CDR3 sequence is 12 residues long. The germline V and J ends were trimmed by 2 bases and 9 bases, with 10 bases remaining between them. DNA for the CDR3: TGTGCCAGCAGTTTAGGGTTTCAGAAAGCTTTCTTT. This translates into CASSLGFQKAFF.

This chain links TRBV6-1 with TRBJ2-7; 7 positions match TRBD2. Germline-derived CDR1 and CDR2 are MNHNS and SASEGT. V was clipped by 7 bases and J by 3 bases; unmatched bases: 12. The CDR3 sequence is 15 residues long. Written as DNA, the CDR3 is TGTGCCAGCACCCCTCCGGGGAGGGCCAACTACGAGCAGTACTTC. Its translation is CASTPPGRANYEQYF.

The gene calls are TRBV25-1 and TRBJ2-3, with 10 bases identical to TRBD1. The junction had 8 bases not matched to a gene; V was cut back by 6 bases and J by 5 bases. Germline assignment: CDR1 MGHDK and CDR2 SYGVNS. The length of the CDR3 is 15 residues. The CDR3 loop is CASRPPGQGKDTQYF. CDR3 in DNA: TGTGCCAGCAGACCTCCGGGACAGGGGAAAGATACGCAGTATTTT.

The chain carries TRBV5-1 and TRBJ2-1, with D tentatively TRBD1 (5 bases). Trimming removed 4 bases from V and 5 bases from J, with 13 bases in between. The CDR3 has 14 amino acids. Germline values: CDR1 SGHRS, CDR2 YFSETQ. The CDR3: CASSSSQGHNEQFF. In nucleotides, the CDR3 is TGCGCCAGCAGCAGCTCCCAGGGTCACAATGAGCAGTTCTTC. The full variable domain, its missing parts supplied by reference TRBV5-1 and TRBJ2-1, is KAGVTQTPRYLIKTRGQQVTLSCSPISGHRSVSWYQQTPGQGLQFLFEYFSETQRNKGNFPGRFSGRQFSNSRSEMNVSTLELGDSALYLCASSSSQGHNEQFFGPGTRLTVL.

CDR3 in amino acids: CASSLFRDSYNEQFF. CDR3 DNA sequence: TGCGCCAGCAGCCTATTCCGGGACAGCTACAATGAGCAGTTCTTC. The chain carries TRBV4-1 and TRBJ2-1; 7 positions agree with TRBD1. There are 15 residues in the CDR3. Trimming at V came to 4 bases and at J to 3 bases, leaving 6 bases not matched to a gene. Looked up from germline, CDR1 is MGHRA and CDR2 is YSYEKL.

The chain links TRBV28 to TRBJ2-1; the match to TRBD2 covers 10 bases. Germline V gene lookup returns CDR1 MDHEN and CDR2 SYDVKM. V lost 5 bases, J lost 4 bases, and 8 bases stayed unmatched. This CDR3 has 16 amino acids. Here the CDR3 reads CASSTLAGALYNEQFF. The CDR3 nucleotides read TGTGCCAGCAGTACTCTAGCGGGAGCCCTATACAATGAGCAGTTCTTC. The full variable domain, completed using reference TRBV28 and TRBJ2-1, is DVKVTQSSRYLVKRTGEKVFLECVQDMDHENMFWYRQDPGLGLRLIYFSYDVKMKEKGDIPEGYSVSREKKERFSLILESASTNQTSMYLCASSTLAGALYNEQFFGPGTRLTVL.

CDR3: CASSLSGLQETQYF. CDR3 nucleotides: TGTGCCAGCAGCTTATCGGGGCTACAAGAGACCCAGTACTTC. The genes are TRBV7-8 and TRBJ2-5, with D perhaps TRBD1 or TRBD2 (5 bases each). There are 14 residues in the CDR3. V lost 2 bases and J lost 2, with 9 bases in between. Germline CDR1 reads SGHVS; CDR2 reads FQNEAQ.

The chain joins TRBV5-1 to TRBJ2-7, with no clear D. Germline CDR1 SGHRS, CDR2 YFSETQ. This CDR3 is 14 amino acids long. V gave up 1 base and J gave up 6 bases, with 14 bases separating them. The CDR3 here is CASSLNAELAEQYF. CDR3 DNA: TGCGCCAGCAGCTTGAACGCGGAGCTCGCCGAGCAGTACTTC.

The rearrangement uses TRBV7-2 and TRBJ2-1; TRBD2 aligns across 7 bases. J was trimmed by 0 bases and V by 6 bases; bases with no gene match: 5. CDR1 and CDR2 from the germline V gene are SGHTA and FQGNSA. The CDR3 is made up of 15 amino acids. The CDR3 bases are TGTGCCAGCAGACCGAGCGGGAACTCCTACAATGAGCAGTTCTTC. Translating it yields CASRPSGNSYNEQFF.

The CDR3 DNA sequence: TGCAGCGCCGCCACTACAGGGTTTGAAGATACGCAGTATTTT. Translation: CSAATTGFEDTQYF. The genes are TRBV29-1 and TRBJ2-3; D perhaps matches TRBD1 (6 bases). Germline loops: CDR1 SQVTM, CDR2 ANQGSEA. The CDR3 runs to 14 residues. V lost 7 bases and J lost 5, with 19 bases in between.

The rearrangement links TRBV6-5 to TRBJ1-2; weak D call: TRBD1 (6 bases). Trimming left V 6 bases short and J 5 bases short, with 13 bases between. The CDR3 extends over 13 amino acids. CDR1 MNHEY and CDR2 SVGAGI come from the germline V gene. The CDR3: CASRLGTHYGYTF. CDR3 sequence (DNA): TGTGCCAGCAGGTTAGGGACACATTATGGCTACACCTTC.

The chain carries TRBV7-3 and TRBJ2-2, with 10 bases lining up with TRBD1. The germline gives CDR1 SGHTA, CDR2 FQGTGA. This CDR3 is 15 amino acids long. Trimming removed 5 bases from V and 5 bases from J; junction bases left unmatched: 5. CDR3 coding DNA: TGTGCCAGCAGCAGGGACAGGGGAGGGACCGGGGAGCTGTTTTTT. Translating gives CASSRDRGGTGELFF.

The chain recombines TRBV30 with TRBJ2-3; 7 bases fit TRBD2. The germline V gene encodes CDR1 GTSNPN and CDR2 SVGIG (reference sequence). The CDR3 extends over 16 amino acids. V shed 0 bases, J shed 1 base, and the junction held 7 bases outside the gene matches. The CDR3, as DNA: TGTGCCTGGAGTGTATTAGGGGCGGGAGGCACAGATACGCAGTATTTT. This sequence encodes CAWSVLGAGGTDTQYF.

CDR3 amino acids: CASSSRQGGSPLHF. The CDR3 DNA reads TGTGCCAGCAGCTCAAGACAGGGTGGTTCACCCCTCCACTTT. V usage is TRBV5-6 and J usage is TRBJ1-6; 7 nucleotides match TRBD1. J was trimmed by 9 bases and V by 3 bases; bases with no gene match: 6. Germline-derived CDR1 and CDR2 are SGHDT and YYEEEE. The CDR3 extends over 14 amino acids.

The V and J genes are TRBV7-6 and TRBJ1-4; D gene unclear. CDR1 and CDR2 (germline): SGHVS, FNYEAQ. The germline V and J ends were trimmed by 5 bases and 7 bases, with 11 bases remaining between them. This CDR3 contains 13 residues. This chain's CDR3 is CASSDILSEKLFF. The CDR3 nucleotides are TGTGCCAGCAGCGACATATTGAGTGAAAAACTGTTTTTT.

This clone was observed once. The rearrangement links TRBV6-6 to TRBJ1-5; TRBD1 matches 7 bases. Germline V gene sequence: CDR1 MNHNY, CDR2 SVGAGI (reference sequence). This CDR3 contains 14 residues. With V trimmed by 5 bases and J by 4 bases, 5 bases remained unmatched. CDR3 nucleotides: TGTGCCAGCAGTCGGCCGGGACAGAATCAGCCCCAGCATTTT. This encodes CASSRPGQNQPQHF.